Below are 17 T cell receptor beta chains sequenced from a single sample in a study of technical replicates of blood from a handful of donors. Sequenced by immunoSEQ multiplex PCR; TCRdb stores in-frame clones only, minus some. Among under 100,000 clones listed, roughly 96% were seen once. The specimen was T cells isolated from PBMCs. The receptors were gathered from a human donor in good health.

The chain has TRBV6-6 and TRBJ2-1; tentative D call: TRBD2 (5 bases). V was clipped by 7 bases and J by 11 bases, with 12 bases between them. The CDR3 is made up of 11 amino acids. The germline V gene has CDR1 MNHNY and CDR2 SVGAGI (reference sequence). This chain's CDR3 is CASTTTGQQFF. The CDR3 region has the DNA TGTGCCAGCACGACTACCGGCCAGCAGTTCTTC.

V and J are TRBV9 and TRBJ2-1; 7 bases are a match to TRBD1. The germline V gene has CDR1 SGDLS and CDR2 YYNGEE. The CDR3 sequence is 13 residues long. Trimming cost V 3 bases and J 9 bases; bases outside gene matches: 6. This CDR3 reads CASSGYRGFEQFF. CDR3 bases: TGTGCCAGCAGCGGATACAGGGGTTTTGAGCAGTTCTTC.

The CDR3 is CASSPLVPKNIQYF. Written as DNA, the CDR3 is TGTGCCAGCAGTCCGCTAGTACCCAAAAACATTCAGTACTTC. This chain joins TRBV6-5 and TRBJ2-4, with no clear D. Germline values: CDR1 MNHEY, CDR2 SVGAGI. The CDR3 consists of 14 residues. V was trimmed by 5 bases and J by 2 bases, leaving 10 bases between them.

As DNA, the CDR3 is TGTGCCAGCAGCCATACCCCACCTTTAGCGTCCAGCTCCTACAATGAGCAGTTCTTC. This gives the protein CASSHTPPLASSSYNEQFF. This sequence joins TRBV11-3 and TRBJ2-1; TRBD2 might be the D (5 bases). CDR3 length equals 19 residues. Trimming removed 5 bases at V and 0 bases at J, with 23 bases between. The germline V gene has CDR1 SGHNT and CDR2 YENEEA.

V usage is TRBV27 and J usage is TRBJ2-2; the D is unclear. The CDR3 sequence is 16 residues long. V lost 0 bases and J 0 bases, leaving 8 bases between the germline ends. CDR1 is MNHEY and CDR2 is SMNVEV in the germline V gene (reference sequence). CDR3 coding DNA: TGTGCCAGCAGTTTATCGATCCGGGCGAACACCGGGGAGCTGTTTTTT. It is translated as CASSLSIRANTGELFF.

The J gene is TRBJ2-2, the V gene TRBV9, with 12 bases matching TRBD2. Losses at the gene ends were 3 bases for V and 1 base for J; bases not matched to a gene: 4. The CDR3 has 17 residues. Germline CDR1 is SGDLS and CDR2 is YYNGEE. This chain's CDR3 is CASSETSGRVNTGELFF. The CDR3 DNA reads as TGTGCCAGCAGCGAGACTAGCGGGAGAGTGAACACCGGGGAGCTGTTTTTT.

The CDR3 coding sequence is TGTGCCAGCTACAACAACCCCTACGAGCAGTACTTC. Translating gives CASYNNPYEQYF. V gene TRBV6-5 combines with J gene TRBJ2-7, with D hard to call. Trimming removed 8 bases from V and 2 bases from J, with 10 bases in between. The CDR3 extends over 12 amino acids. Germline V lookup: CDR1 MNHEY, CDR2 SVGAGI.

The chain is built from TRBV30 and TRBJ1-4, with D possibly matching TRBD1 (6 bases). Germline CDR1 reads GTSNPN; CDR2 reads SVGIG (reference sequence). There are 13 residues in the CDR3. The CDR3 bases are TGTGCGGCGGTGGGGGCGGCTAATGAAAAACTGTTTTTT. This codes for CAAVGAANEKLFF.

CDR3 sequence reads: CASSITAGGNTGELFF. CDR3 DNA sequence: TGTGCCAGTAGTATAACAGCGGGGGGGAACACCGGGGAGCTGTTTTTT. The V and J genes are TRBV19 and TRBJ2-2, with TRBD2 matching over 9 bases. The V gene end was trimmed by 2 bases and the J gene end by 1 base; junction bases not matched to a gene: 2. This CDR3 spans 16 amino acids. Germline CDR1 reads LNHDA; CDR2 reads SQIVND (reference sequence).

The genes are TRBV6-1 and TRBJ2-7, with TRBD2 matching 11 bases. The V gene's germline CDR1 is MNHNS and CDR2 SASEGT. The CDR3 is 16 residues long. Unmatched junction bases numbered 7, after V lost 3 bases and J lost 3 bases. Here the CDR3 reads CASSELLAGEGYEQYF. CDR3 bases: TGTGCCAGCAGTGAGCTACTAGCGGGAGAAGGCTACGAGCAGTACTTC.

The V gene is TRBV7-9, the J gene TRBJ2-1; 11 bases map to TRBD2. The CDR3 runs to 17 residues. The V and J ends lost 5 bases and 8 bases, in that order; junction bases with no gene match: 14. Germline CDR1 SEHNR, CDR2 FQNEAQ (reference sequence). The CDR3 spells CASSLLNPGLADDEQFF. CDR3 sequence (DNA): TGTGCCAGCAGCCTACTAAACCCGGGACTAGCGGATGATGAGCAGTTCTTC.

J is TRBJ2-3 and V is TRBV5-1, with TRBD2 matching 15 bases. The CDR3 runs to 18 residues. Germline lookup yields CDR1 SGHRS and CDR2 YFSETQ. V gave up 4 bases and J gave up 3 bases; unmatched junction bases: 9. The CDR3 here is CASSLGTSGRIATDTQYF. The DNA for the CDR3 is TGCGCCAGCAGCCTCGGGACTAGCGGGAGGATTGCAACAGATACGCAGTATTTT.

This chain connects TRBV6-1 to TRBJ2-3, with 7 bases fitting TRBD2. There are 15 residues in the CDR3. J lost 2 bases, V lost 1 base, and 3 bases had no gene match. Germline V gene data show CDR1 as MNHNS and CDR2 as SASEGT. This CDR3 reads CASSEDGLDTDTQYF. The CDR3 region has the DNA TGTGCCAGCAGTGAAGACGGACTAGACACAGATACGCAGTATTTT.

V and J are TRBV11-3 and TRBJ2-3; D is ambiguous. This CDR3 contains 13 residues. The V end lost 5 bases, the J end lost 6 bases, and 12 bases lay between the germline ends. CDR1 and CDR2 (germline): SGHNT, YENEEA. Here the CDR3 reads CASSRYSFDTQYF. CDR3 nucleotides: TGTGCCAGCAGCAGGTACAGCTTTGATACGCAGTATTTT.

This chain links TRBV27 with TRBJ2-7, with TRBD2 identical over 7 bases. The junction had 19 bases not matched to a gene; V was cut back by 8 bases and J by 0 bases. Germline-derived CDR1 and CDR2 are MNHEY and SMNVEV (reference sequence). The CDR3 consists of 18 residues. CDR3 sequence: CASGNGSFAGVSSYEQYF. DNA of the CDR3: TGTGCCAGCGGAAACGGATCATTTGCGGGAGTTAGCTCCTACGAGCAGTACTTC.

This clone is a singleton in its sample. This chain links TRBV13 with TRBJ2-2; tentatively, D is TRBD2 (5 bases). The CDR3 consists of 15 residues. V was trimmed by 2 bases and J by 7 bases, leaving 14 bases between them. Germline CDR1 reads PRHDT; CDR2 reads FYEKMQ (reference sequence). The DNA for the CDR3 is TGTGCCAGCAGCTTATTTCCTAGCTATAACGGGGAGCTGTTTTTT. Residues: CASSLFPSYNGELFF.

This chain connects TRBV2 to TRBJ2-7, with 8 bases aligning to TRBD1. The CDR3 is 14 residues long. Looked up from germline, CDR1 is SNHLY and CDR2 is FYNNEI. The V segment lost 7 bases and the J segment 2 bases; nucleotides outside the gene matches: 7. As DNA, the CDR3 is TGTGCCAGCATATCCGGGACAGGTACCTACGAGCAGTACTTC. It yields the protein CASISGTGTYEQYF.